A single T cell receptor (beta chain) is shown here with its context. Its matching antigen is unknown. With 2 bases removed from V and 4 bases from J, the gap between germline ends came to 19 bases. CDR3 size: 17 residues. Germline V gene lookup returns CDR1 MGHRA and CDR2 YSYEKL. MiXCR, run by TCRdb on the RT-PCR reads, gives a single entry per CDR3 protein. Found here are hundreds of thousands of distinct CDR3 sequences, around 13% of them singletons; the top ten hold 5.5% to 7%. The entry originates in a study of response to subunit inactivated influenza vaccine. Findings and limits, study-wide: Few new T cells, the authors suggested, are recruited by each seasonal influenza vaccination.

The chain is built from TRBV4-1 and TRBJ2-3; D might be TRBD1 (5 bases). The starting material was PBMCs from blood, obtained about 14 days before vaccination. This receptor was identified in a man in his fifties or sixties who received an inactivated influenza vaccine. CDR3 bases: TGCGCCAGCAGCCAACCGATCGACAGCCTGATCCCAGATACGCAGTATTTT. This encodes CASSQPIDSLIPDTQYF.